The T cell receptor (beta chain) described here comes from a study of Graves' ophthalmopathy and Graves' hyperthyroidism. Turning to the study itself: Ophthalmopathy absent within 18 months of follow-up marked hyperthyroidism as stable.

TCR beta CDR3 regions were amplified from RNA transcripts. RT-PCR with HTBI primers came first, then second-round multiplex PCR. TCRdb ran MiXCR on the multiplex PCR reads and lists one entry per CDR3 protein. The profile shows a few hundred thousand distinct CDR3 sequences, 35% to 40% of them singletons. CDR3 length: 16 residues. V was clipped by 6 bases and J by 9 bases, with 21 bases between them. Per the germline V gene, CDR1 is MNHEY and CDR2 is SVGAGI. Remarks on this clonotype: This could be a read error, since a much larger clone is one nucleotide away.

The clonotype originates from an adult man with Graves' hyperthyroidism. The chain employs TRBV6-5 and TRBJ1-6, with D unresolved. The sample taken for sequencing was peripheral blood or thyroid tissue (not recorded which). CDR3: CASSPRVEPSGSPLHF. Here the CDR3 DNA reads TGTGCCAGCAGCCCGAGGGTCGAGCCCTCGGGTTCACCCCTCCACTTT.